This T cell receptor beta chain was captured by sequencing in a study of blood T cell repertoires in COVID-19. Study as a whole: Spain, Italy and the United States supplied samples that represented acute and convalescent COVID-19. PBMCs, B-cell-depleted T cells, or T cells provided the cDNA or gDNA that made up the material.

J was trimmed by 3 bases and V by 4 bases; bases with no gene match: 3. The CDR3 sequence is 13 residues long. Germline V gene lookup returns CDR1 SGHTA and CDR2 FQGNSA. Original processing methods: How many nucleated cells were present was estimated from reference gene primer amplification. This table comes from immunoSEQ multiplex PCR, and its TCRdb copy is limited to in-frame clones, with some not included. That table furnishes V, J and clone size, whereas the DNA furnished D and trimming. The sample has about 260,000 clones; approximately 88% are singletons. The sequenced sample was peripheral blood. The chain employs TRBV7-2 and TRBJ2-7; the match to TRBD2 covers 7 bases. The sequence was obtained from a human donor in a cohort sampled during active COVID-19. CDR3 loop: CASSWGGVYEQYF. The DNA for the CDR3 is TGTGCCAGCAGCTGGGGGGGGGTCTACGAGCAGTACTTC.